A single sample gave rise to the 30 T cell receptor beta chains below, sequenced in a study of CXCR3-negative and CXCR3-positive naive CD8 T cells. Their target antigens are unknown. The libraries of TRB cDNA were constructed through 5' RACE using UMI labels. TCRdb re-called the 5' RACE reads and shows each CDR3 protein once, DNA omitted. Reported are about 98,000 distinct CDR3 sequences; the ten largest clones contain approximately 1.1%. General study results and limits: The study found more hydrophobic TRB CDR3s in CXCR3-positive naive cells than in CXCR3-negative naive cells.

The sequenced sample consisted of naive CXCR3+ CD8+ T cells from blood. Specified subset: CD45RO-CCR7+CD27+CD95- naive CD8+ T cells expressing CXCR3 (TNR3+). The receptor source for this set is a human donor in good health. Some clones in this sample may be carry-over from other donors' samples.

The CDR3 here is CASSFLVVSYEQYF. V gene TRBV7-2 combines with J gene TRBJ2-7; with no DNA, the TCRdb D assignment of TRBD2 cannot be verified. CDR3 size: 14 residues. The germline CDR1 and CDR2 sequences are SGHTA and FQGNSA.

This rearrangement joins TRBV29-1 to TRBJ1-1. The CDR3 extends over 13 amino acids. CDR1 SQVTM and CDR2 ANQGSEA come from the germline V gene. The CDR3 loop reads CSVLAGPNTEAFF.

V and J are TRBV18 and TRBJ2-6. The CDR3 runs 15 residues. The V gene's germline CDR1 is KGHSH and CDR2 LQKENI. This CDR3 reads CASSTISLGANVLTF.

CDR3 sequence: CASSPVAGRSYNEQFF. The rearrangement joins TRBV7-9 to TRBJ2-1; the D call from TCRdb, TRBD1, cannot be confirmed without DNA. Germline V lookup: CDR1 SEHNR, CDR2 FQNEAQ (reference sequence). The CDR3 totals 16 residues.

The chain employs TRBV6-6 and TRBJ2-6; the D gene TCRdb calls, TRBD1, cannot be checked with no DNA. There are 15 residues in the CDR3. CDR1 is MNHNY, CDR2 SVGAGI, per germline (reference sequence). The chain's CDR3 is CASSSTGAGANVLTF.

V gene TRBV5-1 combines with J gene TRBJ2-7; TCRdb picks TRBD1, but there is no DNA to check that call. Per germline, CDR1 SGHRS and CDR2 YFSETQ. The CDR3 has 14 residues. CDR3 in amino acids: CASSLTVPGVEQYF.

CDR3 in amino acids: CASSPPPGTPSPYEQYF. The V and J genes are TRBV19 and TRBJ2-7; TCRdb's D gene call, TRBD1, goes unchecked for lack of DNA. CDR3 length equals 17 residues. Germline CDR1 and CDR2: LNHDA and SQIVND (reference sequence).

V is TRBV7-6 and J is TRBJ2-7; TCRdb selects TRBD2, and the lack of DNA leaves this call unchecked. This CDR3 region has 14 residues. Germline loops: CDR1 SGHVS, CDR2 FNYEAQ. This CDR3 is CASSPVAGGGEQYF.

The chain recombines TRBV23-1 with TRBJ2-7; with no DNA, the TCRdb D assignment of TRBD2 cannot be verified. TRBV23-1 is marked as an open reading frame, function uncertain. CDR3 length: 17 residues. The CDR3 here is CASSREGQTGNHYEQYF.

CDR3 region: CSARDPQGGELFF. This chain connects TRBV20-1 to TRBJ2-2; there is no DNA to check the TCRdb D call of TRBD1. The CDR3 runs to 13 residues. From germline, CDR1 is DFQATT and CDR2 SNEGSKA (reference sequence).

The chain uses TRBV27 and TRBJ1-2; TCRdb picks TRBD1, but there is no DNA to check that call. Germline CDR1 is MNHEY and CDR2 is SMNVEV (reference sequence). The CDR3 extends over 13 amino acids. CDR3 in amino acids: CASSPGGSGSYTF.

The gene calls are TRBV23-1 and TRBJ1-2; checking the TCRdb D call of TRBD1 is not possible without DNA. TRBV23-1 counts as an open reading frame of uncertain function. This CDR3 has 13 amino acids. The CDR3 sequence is CASPPGVNYGYTF.

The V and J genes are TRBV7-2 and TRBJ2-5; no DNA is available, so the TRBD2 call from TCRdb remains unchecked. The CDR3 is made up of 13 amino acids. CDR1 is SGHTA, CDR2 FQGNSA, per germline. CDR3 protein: CASSLPPSVTQYF.

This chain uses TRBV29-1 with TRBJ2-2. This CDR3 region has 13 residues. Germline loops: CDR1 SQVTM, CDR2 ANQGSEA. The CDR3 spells CSAEGGTTGELFF.

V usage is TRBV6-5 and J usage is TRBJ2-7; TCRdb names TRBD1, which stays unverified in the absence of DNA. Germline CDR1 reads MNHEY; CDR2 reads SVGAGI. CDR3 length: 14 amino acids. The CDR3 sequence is CASSYAGTASEQYF.

The CDR3 reads CASSTRRSGGSYEQYF. The J gene is TRBJ2-7, the V gene TRBV7-8; TCRdb proposes TRBD2, but this gene call is untestable without DNA. Germline assignment: CDR1 SGHVS and CDR2 FQNEAQ. The length of the CDR3 is 16 residues.

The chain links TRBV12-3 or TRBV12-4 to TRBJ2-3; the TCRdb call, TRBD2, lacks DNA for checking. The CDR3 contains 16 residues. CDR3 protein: CASRIKLAEFTDTQYF.

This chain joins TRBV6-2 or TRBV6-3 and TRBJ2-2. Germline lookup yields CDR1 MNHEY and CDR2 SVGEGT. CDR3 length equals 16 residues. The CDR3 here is CASSYGSAANTGELFF.

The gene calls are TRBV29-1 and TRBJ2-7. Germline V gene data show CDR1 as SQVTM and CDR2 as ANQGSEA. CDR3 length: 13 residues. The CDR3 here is CSVLTVNHYEQYF.

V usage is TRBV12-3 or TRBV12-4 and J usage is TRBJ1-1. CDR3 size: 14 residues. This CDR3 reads CASYLDGANTEAFF.

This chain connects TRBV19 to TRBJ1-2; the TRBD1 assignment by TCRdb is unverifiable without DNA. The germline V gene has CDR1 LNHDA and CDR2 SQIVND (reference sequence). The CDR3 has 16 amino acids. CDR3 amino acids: CASSIGPGGSHYGYTF.

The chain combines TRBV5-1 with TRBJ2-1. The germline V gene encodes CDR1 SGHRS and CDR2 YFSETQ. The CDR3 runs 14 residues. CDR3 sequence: CASSLVSSYNEQFF. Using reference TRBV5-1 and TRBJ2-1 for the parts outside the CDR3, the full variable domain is KAGVTQTPRYLIKTRGQQVTLSCSPISGHRSVSWYQQTPGQGLQFLFEYFSETQRNKGNFPGRFSGRQFSNSRSEMNVSTLELGDSALYLCASSLVSSYNEQFFGPGTRLTVL.

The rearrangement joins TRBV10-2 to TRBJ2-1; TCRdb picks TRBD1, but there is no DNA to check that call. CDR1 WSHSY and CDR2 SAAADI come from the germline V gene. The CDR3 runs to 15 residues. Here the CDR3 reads CASSGGQGFYNEQFF.

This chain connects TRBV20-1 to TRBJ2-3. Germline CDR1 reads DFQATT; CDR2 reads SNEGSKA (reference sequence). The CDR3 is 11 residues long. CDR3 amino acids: CSASFGDTQYF.

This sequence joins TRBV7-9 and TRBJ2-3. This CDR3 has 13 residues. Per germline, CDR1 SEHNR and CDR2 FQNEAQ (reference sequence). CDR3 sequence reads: CASSPASTDTQYF.

The CDR3 reads CASSQGDTIYF. The rearrangement uses TRBV4-2 and TRBJ1-3. Germline V CDR1 and CDR2: LGHNA, YNFKEQ. This CDR3 is 11 amino acids long.

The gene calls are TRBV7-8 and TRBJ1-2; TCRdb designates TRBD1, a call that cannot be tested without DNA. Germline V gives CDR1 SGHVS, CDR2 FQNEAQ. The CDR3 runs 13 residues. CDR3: CASRHTGDYGYTF.

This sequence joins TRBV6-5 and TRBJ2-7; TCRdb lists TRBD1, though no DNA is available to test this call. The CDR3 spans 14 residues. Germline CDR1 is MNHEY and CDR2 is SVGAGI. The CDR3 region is CASSPGGSSYEQYF.

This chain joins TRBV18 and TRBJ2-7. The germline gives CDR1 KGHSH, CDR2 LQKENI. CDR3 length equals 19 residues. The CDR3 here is CASSPPVGVRVIGSYEQYF.

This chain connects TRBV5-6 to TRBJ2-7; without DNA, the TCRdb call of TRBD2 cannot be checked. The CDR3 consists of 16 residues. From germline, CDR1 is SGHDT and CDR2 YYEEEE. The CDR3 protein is CASSLLVASGGYEQYF.